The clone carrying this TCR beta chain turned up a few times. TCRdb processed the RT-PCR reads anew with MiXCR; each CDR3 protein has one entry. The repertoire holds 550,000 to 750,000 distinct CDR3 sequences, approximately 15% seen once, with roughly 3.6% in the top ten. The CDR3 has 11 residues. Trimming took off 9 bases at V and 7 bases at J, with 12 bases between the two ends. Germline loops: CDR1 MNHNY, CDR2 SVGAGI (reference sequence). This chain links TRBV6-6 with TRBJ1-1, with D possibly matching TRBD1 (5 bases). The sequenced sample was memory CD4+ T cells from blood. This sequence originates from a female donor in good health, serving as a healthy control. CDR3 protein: CASGGAGEAFF. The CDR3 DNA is TGTGCCAGTGGAGGGGCCGGTGAAGCTTTCTTT.